The 2 T cell receptor beta chains listed next were all sequenced from one sample in a study of tumor and adjacent non-tumor tissue in lung cancer. The template was RNA from unsorted bulk tissue. This non-tumor lung sample came from over 3 cm beyond the tumor edge. TCRbeta libraries were built with three rounds of nested PCR, modified from ARM-PCR. In TCRdb, the multiplex PCR reads were re-called with MiXCR into one record per CDR3 protein. This sample has roughly 75,000 distinct CDR3 sequences, with approximately 71% found just once. The sequencing input was distant non-tumor lung tissue. Receptor source: a woman aged 45-60 years with non-small cell lung cancer.

Of note for this clonotype: One end of the junction is discordant with germline, which a read error may explain. V usage is TRBV29-1 and J usage is TRBJ2-2, with 9 bases identical to TRBD2. The V gene's germline CDR1 is SQVTM and CDR2 ANQGSEA. The CDR3 length is 15 residues. CDR3 sequence (DNA): TGCAGCGTGAAGACTAGCGGAGGTAACACCGGGGGGCTGTTTTTT. Protein sequence: CSVKTSGGNTGGLFF.

Points on this clonotype: This CDR3 is missing its conserved last phenylalanine or tryptophan, likely due to a read error. This chain joins TRBV20-1 and TRBJ2-3; possible D gene TRBD1, 5 bases. The CDR3 consists of 15 residues. Germline CDR1 DFQATT, CDR2 SNEGSKA (reference sequence). Here the CDR3 reads CSATGQTTRTDMQYL. The CDR3 nucleotides are TGCAGTGCTACCGGACAAACAACTCGCACAGATATGCAGTATCTT.